Listed here are 28 T cell receptor beta chains from one sample, sequenced in a study of blood T cells in healthy people across ages. Through a sample-barcoded 5' primer and a J-beta primer mix, a second PCR was run for about 6 to 11 cycles. TCRdb itself ran the 5' RACE reads through MiXCR, one entry per CDR3 protein. The table shows 1,100,000 or so distinct CDR3 sequences, with 40% to 45% occurring only once. Material: blood. The receptors derive from a woman in her sixties or seventies in good health.

This clonotype was recorded a few times. This sequence joins TRBV9 and TRBJ2-5; the match to TRBD2 covers 9 bases. The length of the CDR3 is 15 residues. The junction had 13 bases not matched to a gene; V was cut back by 2 bases and J by 11 bases. Germline lookup yields CDR1 SGDLS and CDR2 YYNGEE. CDR3 coding DNA: TGTGCCAGCAGCGTGGGGCTAGCGGGAAACAATGAGCAGTACTTC. This gives the protein CASSVGLAGNNEQYF.

This clonotype was found many times. The chain links TRBV2 to TRBJ2-1; TRBD1 is a possible D gene (6 bases). V was clipped by 5 bases and J by 7 bases, with 15 bases between them. The CDR3 sequence is 14 residues long. Germline V gene sequence: CDR1 SNHLY, CDR2 FYNNEI. The CDR3 sequence: CASSRDTVGNEQFF. CDR3 sequence (DNA): TGTGCCAGCAGTCGGGACACTGTTGGGAATGAGCAGTTCTTC.

This chain uses TRBV5-1 with TRBJ2-7; perhaps D is TRBD1 or TRBD2 (5 bases each). The CDR3 consists of 13 residues. Germline V CDR1 and CDR2: SGHRS, YFSETQ. V gave up 7 bases and J gave up 5 bases, with 16 bases separating them. DNA for the CDR3: TGCGCCAGCCCCCGGGGCAGCGGACACGAGCAGTACTTC. Residues: CASPRGSGHEQYF.

The chain combines TRBV5-6 with TRBJ1-2, with 9 positions matching TRBD1. Germline V gene sequence: CDR1 SGHDT, CDR2 YYEEEE. Trimming took 2 bases from V and 4 from J; bases not matched to a gene: 6. The CDR3 totals 15 residues. The CDR3 is CASSFGDRDSYGYTF. CDR3 DNA: TGTGCCAGCAGCTTCGGGGACAGGGATAGCTATGGCTACACCTTC.

In the case of this clonotype: A much larger clone lies a single base off, so this may be a read error. The chain couples TRBV10-2 to TRBJ2-3; a weak D match, TRBD2 (6 bases). V was pared by 8 bases and J by 4 bases, with 13 bases between. This CDR3 is 13 amino acids long. In germline, CDR1 is WSHSY, CDR2 SAAADI. As DNA, the CDR3 is TGCGCCAGCGCGAGCGGGCCATCAGATACGCAGTATTTT. Its translation: CASASGPSDTQYF.

This chain joins TRBV6-1 and TRBJ1-5, with 9 bases identical to TRBD1. The V gene's germline CDR1 is MNHNS and CDR2 SASEGT. Germline trimming cut 6 bases from V and 0 bases from J; bases unmatched to any gene: 12. The CDR3 is 18 residues long. The CDR3 reads CASRRGQGLQYSNQPQHF. DNA of the CDR3: TGTGCCAGCAGAAGGGGACAGGGACTCCAATATAGCAATCAGCCCCAGCATTTT.

V usage is TRBV18 and J usage is TRBJ2-1, with 10 positions matching TRBD2. The ends lost 0 bases at V and 10 bases at J; junction bases unmatched: 12. The CDR3 length is 17 residues. Germline V gene sequence: CDR1 KGHSH, CDR2 LQKENI. CDR3 sequence (DNA): TGTGCCAGCTCACCACCGGGCGTAGCGGGAGGACCACGAGAGCAGTTCTTC. It codes for CASSPPGVAGGPREQFF.

This chain links TRBV2 with TRBJ2-1; 8 bases align to TRBD2. The germline V gene encodes CDR1 SNHLY and CDR2 FYNNEI. The CDR3 contains 17 residues. The V and J ends lost 3 bases and 8 bases, in that order; junction bases with no gene match: 15. The CDR3 spells CASSDWRRGAQADEQFF. CDR3 DNA: TGTGCCAGCAGTGATTGGAGGCGGGGGGCGCAAGCGGATGAGCAGTTCTTC.

This clonotype turned up a few times. The J gene is TRBJ1-2, the V gene TRBV15, with TRBD1 as a possible D gene (6 bases). Per the germline V gene, CDR1 is LNHNV and CDR2 is YYDKDF (reference sequence). The CDR3 is 16 amino acids. The ends were cut back, 1 base at V and 0 bases at J, with 12 bases in the middle. The DNA for the CDR3 is TGTGCCACCAGCAGAGTGGCGGCAGGGGCTAACTATGGCTACACCTTC. It specifies CATSRVAAGANYGYTF.

This chain connects TRBV6-5 to TRBJ2-7, with D perhaps matching TRBD2 (6 bases). The CDR3 extends over 14 amino acids. Germline CDR1 MNHEY, CDR2 SVGAGI. The V and J ends lost 2 bases and 4 bases respectively, with 12 bases between them. Written as DNA, the CDR3 is TGTGCCAGCAGTTACCGCGGGAAGAAGTACGAGCAGTACTTC. Translated, it gives CASSYRGKKYEQYF.

The V gene is TRBV4-1, the J gene TRBJ2-1, with TRBD1 matching 9 bases. V lost 4 bases, J lost 7 bases, and 11 bases stayed unmatched. Germline V lookup: CDR1 MGHRA, CDR2 YSYEKL. The CDR3 consists of 16 residues. CDR3 protein: CASSPDRGSGLNEQFF. CDR3 bases: TGCGCCAGCAGCCCGGACAGGGGATCGGGACTTAATGAGCAGTTCTTC.

The chain has TRBV5-1 and TRBJ1-1; D perhaps matches TRBD1 (5 bases). Germline V CDR1 and CDR2: SGHRS, YFSETQ. V lost 0 bases and J lost 0, with 18 bases in between. CDR3 length: 18 residues. The CDR3 loop is CASSLAKKSLGVNTEAFF. CDR3 DNA sequence: TGCGCCAGCAGCTTGGCCAAGAAGTCCCTAGGGGTGAACACTGAAGCTTTCTTT.

This chain connects TRBV3-1 to TRBJ1-2; D gene ambiguous. CDR3 length equals 14 residues. Germline CDR1 and CDR2: LGHDT and YNNKEL (reference sequence). V was clipped by 0 bases and J by 2 bases, with 7 bases between them. Here the CDR3 DNA reads TGTGCCAGCAGCCAAGATGCAGAGAACTATGGCTACACCTTC. Protein sequence: CASSQDAENYGYTF.

CDR3 sequence: CSATRTSGSYEQYF. DNA for the CDR3: TGCAGTGCTACCCGGACTAGCGGCTCCTACGAGCAGTACTTC. V is TRBV20-1 and J is TRBJ2-7; 10 nucleotides align to TRBD2. CDR3 length: 14 residues. Trimming cost V 4 bases and J 0 bases; bases outside gene matches: 3. Germline CDR1 is DFQATT and CDR2 is SNEGSKA (reference sequence).

V usage is TRBV10-3 and J usage is TRBJ2-4; D gene uncertain. The closer fit of TRBJ2-7 to the DNA end suggests the J call may be wrong. This CDR3 contains 13 residues. Per germline, CDR1 ENHRY and CDR2 SYGVKD. The DNA of the CDR3 is TGTGCCATCAGTGACCTGGCCCCCTACGAGCAGTACTTC. Residues: CAISDLAPYEQYF.

The CDR3 is CASSPPVGVEAYEQYF. CDR3 sequence (DNA): TGTGCCAGCAGCCCCCCGGTCGGGGTGGAAGCCTACGAGCAGTACTTC. This rearrangement joins TRBV7-9 to TRBJ2-7; TRBD2 is a possible D gene (5 bases). CDR3 length equals 16 residues. Deletions cut 5 bases from V and 2 bases from J, with 19 bases between. The germline V gene encodes CDR1 SEHNR and CDR2 FQNEAQ (reference sequence).

Many counts were recorded for this clonotype. A read error may be the cause here, since a much bigger clone is one base away. The chain uses TRBV20-1 and TRBJ2-1, with TRBD2 matching 8 bases. CDR3 length: 15 residues. Germline V gene sequence: CDR1 DFQATT, CDR2 SNEGSKA (reference sequence). The ends lost 0 bases at V and 8 bases at J; junction bases unmatched: 9. DNA of the CDR3: TGCAGTGCTAGAGATTGGGGAGCGGGAGTCCATGAGCAGTTCTTC. It specifies CSARDWGAGVHEQFF.

This chain connects TRBV12-3 or TRBV12-4 to TRBJ2-4, with a weak D call TRBD2 (6 bases). The V end lost 5 bases, the J end lost 0 bases, and 14 bases lay between the germline ends. This CDR3 has 16 residues. The CDR3 loop reads CASSPELAVAKNIQYF. CDR3 sequence (DNA): TGTGCCAGCAGTCCTGAACTAGCCGTAGCCAAAAACATTCAGTACTTC.

The rearrangement links TRBV20-1 to TRBJ2-5; TRBD1 matches at 9 bases. CDR1 and CDR2 from the germline V gene are DFQATT and SNEGSKA (reference sequence). V shed 4 bases and J 0 bases; nucleotides not matched to a gene: 3. The CDR3 is made up of 14 amino acids. CDR3 in amino acids: CSATGTGNQETQYF. The CDR3 coding sequence is TGCAGTGCTACCGGGACAGGGAACCAAGAGACCCAGTACTTC.

This clonotype came up a few times. This chain links TRBV11-2 with TRBJ2-5; the D gene is possibly TRBD1 (6 bases). CDR3 size: 14 residues. Germline lookup yields CDR1 SGHAT and CDR2 FQNNGV. V shed 6 bases and J shed 5 bases, with 16 bases lying between them. The DNA for the CDR3 is TGTGCCAGCAGTCCCAGAGACAGGCCGGAGACCCAGTACTTC. It is translated as CASSPRDRPETQYF.

The chain carries TRBV5-1 and TRBJ2-1; TRBD2 agrees at 9 bases. The V and J ends lost 2 bases and 8 bases, in that order; junction bases with no gene match: 8. CDR3 length equals 15 residues. The germline V gene encodes CDR1 SGHRS and CDR2 YFSETQ. CDR3 loop: CASSFSGRRGYEQFF. The CDR3 DNA is TGCGCCAGCAGCTTCAGCGGGAGGAGGGGGTATGAGCAGTTCTTC.

The chain uses TRBV7-2 and TRBJ2-1; D may be TRBD1 or TRBD2 (5 bases each). The J call may not be correct, given that the DNA end is closer to TRBJ2-7. CDR1 is SGHTA, CDR2 FQGNSA, per germline. The CDR3 runs to 19 residues. CDR3 loop: CASSFIGIGADTSYNEQYF. The CDR3 DNA reads as TGTGCCAGCAGCTTTATCGGGATAGGGGCGGATACTTCCTACAATGAGCAGTACTTC.

This clonotype has just one count. An end of the junction differs from the germline gene, which may be a read error. The chain uses TRBV6-4 and TRBJ1-5; D perhaps matches TRBD1 (6 bases). Germline V gene lookup returns CDR1 MRHNA and CDR2 SNTAGT. This CDR3 comprises 21 residues. The DNA of the CDR3 is TGTGCCGGACGGGGCTCCCCCTCGGACCTTCAGGGGATGGTTAGCAGTCAGCCCCAGCATTTT. Encoded protein: CAGRGSPSDLQGMVSSQPQHF.

CDR3 DNA: TGTGCCAGCAGCTTATGGGCTAGCGGGCCCTACAATGAGCAGTTCTTC. This translates into CASSLWASGPYNEQFF. The chain recombines TRBV7-9 with TRBJ2-1; 8 nucleotides match TRBD2. The CDR3 runs to 16 residues. CDR1 is SEHNR and CDR2 is FQNEAQ in the germline V gene (reference sequence). Trimming took 2 bases from V and 2 from J; bases not matched to a gene: 5.

This chain links TRBV3-1 with TRBJ2-1; 9 positions match TRBD2. The CDR3 covers 14 residues. V lost 4 bases, J lost 9 bases, and 7 bases stayed unmatched. Per germline, CDR1 LGHDT and CDR2 YNNKEL (reference sequence). This chain's CDR3 is CASSPTAGGGEQFF. For the CDR3, the DNA is TGTGCCAGCAGCCCGACGGCGGGAGGGGGTGAGCAGTTCTTC.

This clonotype was counted between two and nine times. CDR3 DNA sequence: TGTGCCACCAGTGATTCCAGGGGCAGCCAGCCCCAGCATTTT. Amino acid sequence: CATSDSRGSQPQHF. This chain connects TRBV24-1 to TRBJ1-5; possible D gene TRBD1, 6 bases. Trimming took off 2 bases at V and 7 bases at J, with 11 bases between the two ends. The length of the CDR3 is 14 residues. Germline V gives CDR1 KGHDR, CDR2 SFDVKD.

This clonotype was seen a few times. V usage is TRBV20-1 and J usage is TRBJ2-5, with 11 bases matching TRBD2. Judging by the DNA end, TRBJ2-7 fits better; the J call may be wrong. This CDR3 is built from 15 residues. Germline V gene data show CDR1 as DFQATT and CDR2 as SNEGSKA (reference sequence). The CDR3 here is CSATSGRPLGGEQYF. Here the CDR3 DNA reads TGCAGTGCTACTAGCGGGAGGCCCCTCGGCGGCGAGCAGTACTTC.

This clonotype has a handful of counts. The gene calls are TRBV15 and TRBJ2-5; D perhaps matches TRBD1 (5 bases). The V gene lost 0 bases and the J gene lost 2 bases, with 10 bases spanning the gap. Germline V CDR1 and CDR2: LNHNV, YYDKDF (reference sequence). The CDR3 runs 15 residues. In DNA, the CDR3 is TGTGCCACCAGCAGAGATGGTCGACAGCAAGAGACCCAGTACTTC. Its translation: CATSRDGRQQETQYF.